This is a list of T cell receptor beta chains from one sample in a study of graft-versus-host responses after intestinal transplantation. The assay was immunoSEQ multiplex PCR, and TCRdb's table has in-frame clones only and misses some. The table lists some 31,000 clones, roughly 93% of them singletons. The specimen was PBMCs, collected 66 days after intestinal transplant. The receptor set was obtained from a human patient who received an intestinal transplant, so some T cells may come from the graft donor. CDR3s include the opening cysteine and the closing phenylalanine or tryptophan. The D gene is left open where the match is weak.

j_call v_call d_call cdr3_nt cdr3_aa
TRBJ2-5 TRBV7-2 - TGTGCCAGCAGCTTAGGCGGGGACCAGACCCAGTACTTC CASSLGGDQTQYF
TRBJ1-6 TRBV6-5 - TGTGCCAGCAGGGCCGACAGCCTCGGTTCGCCCCTCCACTTT CASRADSLGSPLHF
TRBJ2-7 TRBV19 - TGTGCCAGTAGTATGCGGAGGGGTTACGAGCAGTACTTC CASSMRRGYEQYF
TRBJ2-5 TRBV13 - TGTGCCAGCAGCTCCAACCGAGGGGGAGAGACCCAGTACTTC CASSSNRGGETQYF
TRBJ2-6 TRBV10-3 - TGTGCCATCAGTCCCCTGTTCTGTAGATACAAAAGTCGGGCCAACGTCCTGACTTTC CAISPLFCRYKSRANVLTF
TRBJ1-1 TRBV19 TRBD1 TGTGCCACCGGACAGGGAAGCACTGAAGCTTTCTTT CATGQGSTEAFF
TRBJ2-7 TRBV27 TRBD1 TGTGCCAGCAGTTTTCGTTCGGGACAGGGGGCCTACGAGCAGTACTTC CASSFRSGQGAYEQYF
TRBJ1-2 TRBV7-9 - TGTGCCAGCAGCTTACCCTCTCGCTTTAACAATTCGTATGGCTACACCTTC CASSLPSRFNNSYGYTF
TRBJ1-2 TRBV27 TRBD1 TGTGCCAGCAGTTTTCAGGGGGCGCATGGCTACACCTTC CASSFQGAHGYTF
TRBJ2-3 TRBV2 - TGTGCCAGCAGTGATAAACCAGATACGCAGTATTTT CASSDKPDTQYF
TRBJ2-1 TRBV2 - TGTGCCAGCAGTGAAGCGCTTGTGTTTGATGAGCAGTTCTTC CASSEALVFDEQFF
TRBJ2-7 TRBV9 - TGTGCCAGCAGCCCTTTCCGAGGCCCCGACTACGAGCAGTACTTC CASSPFRGPDYEQYF
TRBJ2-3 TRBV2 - TGTGCCAGCAGTGAAAATGGTGGGAATACGCAGTATTTT CASSENGGNTQYF
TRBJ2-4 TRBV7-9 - TGTGCCAGCAGCTTAGCCCCAGGGGCGGCGGTTCAGTACTTC CASSLAPGAAVQYF
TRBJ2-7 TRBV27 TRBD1 TGTGCCAGCAGTTTGCTCATACAGGGGGGCAACGAGCAGTACTTC CASSLLIQGGNEQYF
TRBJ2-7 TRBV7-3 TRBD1 TGTGCCAGCAGTCACAAACCCTCATCAGGGGGAAACGAGCAGTACTTC CASSHKPSSGGNEQYF
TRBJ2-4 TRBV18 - TGTGCCAGCTCACCACGGGGGGCGGTTGTAGACATTCAGTACTTC CASSPRGAVVDIQYF
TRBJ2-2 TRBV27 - TGTGCCAGCAGTCCCAAGGCCTCCCAGCCCGGGGAGCTGTTTTTT CASSPKASQPGELFF
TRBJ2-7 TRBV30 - TGTGCCTGGAGTGTACGGGGCGAGCAGTACTTC CAWSVRGEQYF
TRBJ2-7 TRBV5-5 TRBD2 TGTGCCAGCAGCTTGGCTGCGGGAGGGATGGAGCAGTACTTC CASSLAAGGMEQYF
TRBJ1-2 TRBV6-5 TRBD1 TGTGCCAGCAGTGGCCACAGGGGACATGTTGGCTACACCTTC CASSGHRGHVGYTF
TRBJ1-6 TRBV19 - TGTGCCAGTAGTATCAGGGCGTCCTATAATTCACCCCTCCACTTT CASSIRASYNSPLHF
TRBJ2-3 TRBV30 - TGTGCCTGGAGTTCAGGGGCTTCGCTCACAGATACGCAGTATTTT CAWSSGASLTDTQYF
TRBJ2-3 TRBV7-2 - TGTGCCAGCAGCTTAGCCAACGGGAATACGCAGTATTTT CASSLANGNTQYF
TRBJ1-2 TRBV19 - TGTGCCAGTAGTATGGGACTTGGCTACACCTTC CASSMGLGYTF
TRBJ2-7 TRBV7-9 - TGTGCCAGCAGCTTAGCCGAACCCTACGAGCAGTACTTC CASSLAEPYEQYF
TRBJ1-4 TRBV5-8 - TGTGCCAGCAGCTTGGGCAGTTTATCAACTAATGAAAAACTGTTTTTT CASSLGSLSTNEKLFF
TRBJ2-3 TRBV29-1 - TGCAGCGTTGAAGATGGGGTCGTCTCATCTGCGGACAGATACACAGATACGCAGTATTTT CSVEDGVVSSADRYTDTQYF
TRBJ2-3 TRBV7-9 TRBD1 TGTGCCAGCAGCTTACCACAGGGGGAGACAGATACGCAGTATTTT CASSLPQGETDTQYF